A single sample gave rise to the 15 T cell receptor beta chains below, sequenced in a study of T cell repertoires in cytomegalovirus infection. TCRdb fed the reads into MiXCR, producing one record per CDR3 protein. The table shows about 230,000 distinct CDR3 sequences, with over 20% occurring only once. The sequencing input was CD8+ T cells from PBMCs. All receptors derive from a human donor in good health (CMV status not recorded). Some clones in this sample may be carry-over from other donors' samples.

This chain joins TRBV25-1 and TRBJ2-2; D remains ambiguous. This CDR3 is 13 amino acids long. The V gene's germline CDR1 is MGHDK and CDR2 SYGVNS. Trimming took 0 bases from V and 5 from J, leaving 4 bases between them. The CDR3 nucleotides read TGTGCCAGCAGTGAATATGTTACCGGGGAGCTGTTTTTT. Translation: CASSEYVTGELFF.

This clonotype was observed at least ten times. The chain uses TRBV4-2 and TRBJ1-1; TRBD1 aligns across 10 bases. CDR3 length: 16 residues. The junction had 9 bases not matched to a gene; V was cut back by 3 bases and J by 5 bases. Per germline, CDR1 LGHNA and CDR2 YNFKEQ. The CDR3 region has the DNA TGTGCCAGCAGCCAGGCTTCGGGGACAGGGGTTACTGAAGCTTTCTTT. This translates into CASSQASGTGVTEAFF.

As concerns this clonotype: The junction does not match germline at one end; this may be a read error. The genes are TRBV28 and TRBJ1-5; D gene ambiguous. Germline V CDR1 and CDR2: MDHEN, SYDVKM. CDR3 length: 16 amino acids. The CDR3 sequence is CASILHTTGINQPQHF. The CDR3 bases are TGTGCCAGCATTTTACACACTACCGGGATCAATCAGCCCCAGCATTTT.

This chain links TRBV12-3 or TRBV12-4 with TRBJ1-2, with 8 bases lining up with TRBD1. V gave up 6 bases and J gave up 8 bases; unmatched junction bases: 8. CDR3 length: 13 residues. Here the CDR3 DNA reads TGTGCCAGCAGCTCATACAGGGGGGAGGGCTACACCTTC. It is translated as CASSSYRGEGYTF.

This chain joins TRBV7-6 and TRBJ2-2; weak D call: TRBD2 (5 bases). Germline V CDR1 and CDR2: SGHVS, FNYEAQ. The length of the CDR3 is 16 residues. Trimming pared 1 base from V and 5 bases from J, leaving 14 bases between. The chain's CDR3 is CASSLGTGPGTGELFF. The CDR3 DNA is TGTGCCAGCAGCTTAGGGACCGGCCCGGGGACCGGGGAGCTGTTTTTT.

This clonotype showed up just a few times. This chain links TRBV12-3 or TRBV12-4 with TRBJ1-4; D is perhaps TRBD1 (5 bases). The CDR3 runs to 15 residues. The V end was cut by 2 bases, the J end by 7 bases, with 14 bases between. The CDR3 DNA reads as TGTGCCAGCAGTTTAAGAGGGGACTTGGTTGAAAAACTGTTTTTT. Translated: CASSLRGDLVEKLFF.

Many counts were recorded for this clonotype. The gene calls are TRBV7-2 and TRBJ2-5; a weak D match, TRBD1 (5 bases). There are 16 residues in the CDR3. V was cut by 4 bases and J by 4 bases, with 19 bases left in between. Germline CDR1 reads SGHTA; CDR2 reads FQGNSA. CDR3 bases: TGTGCCAGCAGCTCGGTACCCAGCAGGGTCGGAGAGACCCAGTACTTC. It codes for CASSSVPSRVGETQYF.

The sample holds many counts of this clonotype. The rearrangement joins TRBV7-2 to TRBJ2-2; TRBD1 matches at 8 bases. This CDR3 is 17 amino acids long. The V gene's germline CDR1 is SGHTA and CDR2 FQGNSA. Trimming at V came to 6 bases and at J to 1 base, leaving 10 bases not matched to a gene. DNA of the CDR3: TGTGCCAGCAGTTATACCAGGGGGCGCAAGAACACCGGGGAGCTGTTTTTT. Translation: CASSYTRGRKNTGELFF.

Only a few counts were recorded for this clonotype. The J gene is TRBJ2-7, the V gene TRBV12-5, with TRBD2 identical over 8 bases. The junction had 10 bases not matched to a gene; V was cut back by 4 bases and J by 2 bases. CDR1 LGHNT and CDR2 FRNRAP come from the germline V gene. The CDR3 extends over 16 amino acids. The CDR3 coding sequence is TGTGCTAGTGGTTCGTCCCAAACTAGCGGCACCTACGAGCAGTACTTC. Its protein product is CASGSSQTSGTYEQYF. The whole variable domain, filled in from reference TRBV12-5 and TRBJ2-7, reads DARVTQTPRHKVTEMGQEVTMRCQPILGHNTVFWYRQTMMQGLELLAYFRNRAPLDDSGMPKDRFSAEMPDATLATLKIQPSEPRDSAVYFCASGSSQTSGTYEQYFGPGTRLTVT.

This chain uses TRBV29-1 with TRBJ2-2; D possibly corresponds to TRBD2 (6 bases). The CDR3 extends over 15 amino acids. Trimming left V 3 bases short and J 2 bases short, with 13 bases between. The germline V gene has CDR1 SQVTM and CDR2 ANQGSEA. The CDR3 DNA reads as TGCAGCGTTGATAACCTGGGGGGAAACACCGGGGAGCTGTTTTTT. As protein: CSVDNLGGNTGELFF.

This clonotype occurred a few times. V and J are TRBV7-9 and TRBJ2-1; D gene uncertain. V dropped 6 bases and J dropped 2 bases, with 8 bases sitting between them. This CDR3 region has 13 residues. Germline V gene lookup returns CDR1 SEHNR and CDR2 FQNEAQ (reference sequence). Here the CDR3 DNA reads TGTGCCAGCAGACCTGACACCTACAATGAGCAGTTCTTC. This sequence encodes CASRPDTYNEQFF.

The chain employs TRBV12-3 or TRBV12-4 and TRBJ2-5, with 12 positions matching TRBD2. The CDR3 consists of 16 residues. V was pared by 5 bases and J by 1 base, with 5 bases of the junction left unmatched. The CDR3 region has the DNA TGTGCCAGCAGTCGATCTAGCGGGGGGGCCCAAGAGACCCAGTACTTC. Translating it yields CASSRSSGGAQETQYF.

This clonotype was detected many times. J is TRBJ2-5 and V is TRBV12-3 or TRBV12-4; D gene ambiguous. CDR3 size: 14 residues. V lost 6 bases to trimming and J lost 1 base, with 12 bases between them. CDR3 amino acids: CASSSRLRQETQYF. In DNA, the CDR3 is TGTGCCAGCAGCTCTCGACTGCGCCAAGAGACCCAGTACTTC.

This clonotype was seen at least ten times. The chain couples TRBV7-2 to TRBJ2-3, with D perhaps matching TRBD1 (5 bases). Germline V gene sequence: CDR1 SGHTA, CDR2 FQGNSA. CDR3 length equals 15 residues. V was cut by 0 bases and J by 0 bases, with 7 bases left in between. CDR3 sequence reads: CASSLAHRSTDTQYF. CDR3 coding DNA: TGTGCCAGCAGCTTAGCCCACAGGAGCACAGATACGCAGTATTTT.

The CDR3 sequence: CASSYSGKNIQYF. The CDR3 region has the DNA TGTGCCAGCAGCTATTCGGGGAAAAACATTCAGTACTTC. The V call is TRBV6-2 or TRBV6-3, the J call TRBJ2-4, with D tentatively TRBD2 (5 bases). This CDR3 has 13 residues. The V end was cut by 6 bases, the J end by 4 bases, with 10 bases between. Germline CDR1 MNHEY, CDR2 SVGEGT.